The 10 T cell receptor delta chains below come from one sample, sequenced in a study of Vδ1+ human thymocytes. These receptors' antigens are unknown. The template was reverse-transcribed extracted RNA. Pooled V-gene forward primers with one constant-region reverse primer generated the CDR3 amplicons by multiplex PCR. TCRdb used CATT to re-call clones from the multiplex PCR reads. The sample records some 55,000 delta-chain clones, about 16% being singletons. Broader study findings: Thymic TRG and TRD repertoires appeared highly polyclonal.

Sequenced: Vdelta1+ gamma-delta thymocytes from the thymus. Subset noted: FACS-sorted CD3+ TCRalphabeta- TCRVdelta1+ TCRVdelta2- thymocytes. The receptors derive from a boy less than two years old who had congenital heart surgery.

V usage is TRDV1 and J usage is TRDJ2; 10 bases map to TRDD3. The CDR3 spans 21 residues. V trimming: 1 base; J trimming: 7 bases; junction bases outside the gene matches: 21. In germline, CDR1 is TSWWSYY, CDR2 QGS. CDR3 sequence: CALGERALPHNRWGIKAQLFF. CDR3 in DNA: TGTGCTCTTGGGGAACGGGCCCTTCCTCATAACCGCTGGGGGATAAAAGCACAACTCTTCTTT.

In its sample, this clone was seen a few times. This chain connects TRDV1 to TRDJ1; unclear D gene. Germline V gene data show CDR1 as TSWWSYY and CDR2 as QGS. The V gene lost 4 bases and the J gene lost 0 bases, with 30 bases spanning the gap. CDR3 size: 21 residues. The CDR3 nucleotides read TGTGCTCTTGGGGTCGGCCAGCGGGACGCGGTAGAGGAATCGTACACCGATAAACTCATCTTT. Its translation: CALGVGQRDAVEESYTDKLIF.

The table lists this clone with a few counts. The chain joins TRDV1 to TRDJ1, with 11 nucleotides matching TRDD3. The junction had 11 bases not matched to a gene; V was cut back by 1 base and J by 1 base. Per germline, CDR1 TSWWSYY and CDR2 QGS. The CDR3 is 19 residues long. CDR3 coding DNA: TGTGCTCTTGGGGAACGGTGGGGTACTGGGGGATATGTCACCGATAAACTCATCTTT. Residues: CALGERWGTGGYVTDKLIF.

This sequence joins TRDV1 and TRDJ1; 9 positions agree with TRDD3. The CDR3 has 17 residues. Germline CDR1 reads TSWWSYY; CDR2 reads QGS. With 1 base clipped from V and 1 base from J, the junction kept 7 bases outside the gene matches. CDR3 in amino acids: CALGEHPGGCVTDKLIF. CDR3 nucleotides: TGTGCTCTTGGGGAACATCCTGGGGGATGTGTCACCGATAAACTCATCTTT.

V gene TRDV1 combines with J gene TRDJ1, with D perhaps TRDD3 (5 bases). With 2 bases removed from V and 0 bases from J, the gap between germline ends came to 19 bases. Germline lookup yields CDR1 TSWWSYY and CDR2 QGS. This CDR3 is built from 18 residues. The CDR3 protein is CALGEIPLVLRYTDKLIF. The CDR3 DNA follows: TGTGCTCTTGGGGAAATTCCACTGGTACTGAGGTACACCGATAAACTCATCTTT.

This clone came up once. The junction departs from the called germline gene at one end, perhaps through a read error. The chain employs TRDV1 and TRDJ1; 9 bases are shared with TRDD3. The V gene's germline CDR1 is TSWWSYY and CDR2 QGS. CDR3 size: 20 residues. CDR3 bases: TGTGCTCTTGGGGAACTCCAAGGCCTCCTCATTTACTGGGGGACCGCTAAACTCATCTTT. This translates into CALGELQGLLIYWGTAKLIF.

This clone was observed a handful of times. The chain combines TRDV1 with TRDJ1; 11 nucleotides agree with TRDD3. Germline CDR1 and CDR2: TSWWSYY and QGS. The CDR3 is 21 amino acids. Germline trimming cut 2 bases from V and 1 base from J; bases unmatched to any gene: 18. Here the CDR3 DNA reads TGTGCTCTTGGGGAAAGGAGAGCTTCTTATTTACTGGGGGATAGCACCGATAAACTCATCTTT. Translating it yields CALGERRASYLLGDSTDKLIF.

This clone was seen a few times. The chain employs TRDV1 and TRDJ1; 7 nucleotides line up with TRDD2. This CDR3 spans 18 amino acids. In germline, CDR1 is TSWWSYY, CDR2 QGS. The V gene end was trimmed by 4 bases and the J gene end by 0 bases; junction bases not matched to a gene: 14. The CDR3 sequence: CALGALRGGLPYTDKLIF. The CDR3 nucleotides read TGTGCTCTTGGGGCCCTACGGGGGGGCCTTCCTTACACCGATAAACTCATCTTT.

The J gene is TRDJ1, the V gene TRDV1; TRDD2 is a possible D gene (6 bases). Germline CDR1 TSWWSYY, CDR2 QGS. Trimming cost V 0 bases and J 0 bases, with 20 bases left between them. The CDR3 length is 19 residues. The CDR3 reads CALGELPTPRIKYTDKLIF. CDR3 bases: TGTGCTCTTGGGGAACTTCCTACACCCCGGATTAAGTACACCGATAAACTCATCTTT.

This clone was observed a few times. The chain recombines TRDV1 with TRDJ1; 7 bases agree with TRDD3. V gave up 0 bases and J gave up 7 bases; unmatched junction bases: 5. The CDR3 length is 14 residues. From germline, CDR1 is TSWWSYY and CDR2 QGS. As DNA, the CDR3 is TGTGCTCTTGGGGAACTAGGGGGATGGGGTAAACTCATCTTT. Protein product: CALGELGGWGKLIF.